The next 26 T cell receptor beta chains were all read from a single sample in a study of CD8+ T cells in alopecia areata. Extracted from the samples, RNA was reverse transcribed into cDNA to serve as the sequencing template. Profiled with immunoSEQ multiplex PCR; TCRdb holds only in-frame clones, not every one. The table includes over 100,000 clones, about 49% detected once. The specimen comprised CD8+ T cells sorted from blood, sampled at week 0. Receptors were obtained from a human donor with alopecia areata.

V and J are TRBV7-9 and TRBJ1-1; D is uncertain. Looked up from germline, CDR1 is SEHNR and CDR2 is FQNEAQ (reference sequence). The CDR3 runs 12 residues. The V gene lost 3 bases and the J gene lost 8 bases, with 10 bases spanning the gap. The CDR3 DNA is TGTGCCAGCAGCTTTGGCTCGATGGAAGCTTTCTTT. This codes for CASSFGSMEAFF. The variable domain in full, with the rest retrieved from reference TRBV7-9 and TRBJ1-1, is DTGVSQNPRHKITKRGQNVTFRCDPISEHNRLYWYRQTLGQGPEFLTYFQNEAQLEKSRLLSDRFSAERPKGSFSTLEIQRTEQGDSAMYLCASSFGSMEAFFGQGTRLTVV.

The gene calls are TRBV4-2 and TRBJ1-1, with no clear D. V was shortened by 0 bases and J by 6 bases, with 11 bases between the two germline ends. Germline V gene sequence: CDR1 LGHNA, CDR2 YNFKEQ. The CDR3 is 14 residues long. This chain's CDR3 is CASSQDRGVAEAFF. CDR3 nucleotide sequence: TGTGCCAGCAGCCAAGATAGAGGTGTCGCTGAAGCTTTCTTT.

V is TRBV4-1 and J is TRBJ2-7; the D gene could be TRBD1 or TRBD2 (6 bases each). The V gene lost 1 base and the J gene lost 6 bases, with 13 bases spanning the gap. Germline CDR1 reads MGHRA; CDR2 reads YSYEKL. The CDR3 totals 14 residues. The CDR3 reads CASSQAGAPGEQYF. The CDR3 DNA reads TGCGCCAGCAGCCAAGCGGGGGCGCCGGGCGAGCAGTACTTC.

V and J are TRBV5-1 and TRBJ2-3; D is perhaps TRBD2 (5 bases). The germline V gene encodes CDR1 SGHRS and CDR2 YFSETQ. V lost 0 bases and J 0 bases, leaving 8 bases between the germline ends. This CDR3 contains 15 residues. The CDR3 is CASSLVAPSTDTQYF. The CDR3 bases are TGCGCCAGCAGCTTGGTAGCGCCTAGCACAGATACGCAGTATTTT.

The V gene is TRBV13, the J gene TRBJ1-1; TRBD1 might be the D (5 bases). V was cut by 4 bases and J by 10 bases, with 10 bases left in between. Germline CDR1 PRHDT, CDR2 FYEKMQ (reference sequence). The CDR3 is 11 amino acids. This CDR3 is CASSSPGVAFF. DNA for the CDR3: TGTGCCAGCAGCTCGCCGGGGGTAGCTTTCTTT. The variable domain in full, completed from reference TRBV13 and TRBJ1-1, reads AAGVIQSPRHLIKEKRETATLKCYPIPRHDTVYWYQQGPGQDPQFLISFYEKMQSDKGSIPDRFSAQQFSDYHSELNMSSLELGDSALYFCASSSPGVAFFGQGTRLTVV.

This chain connects TRBV19 to TRBJ1-6; D possibly corresponds to TRBD1 (5 bases). Trimming removed 6 bases from V and 11 bases from J, with 11 bases in between. The CDR3 is made up of 12 amino acids. Germline V gives CDR1 LNHDA, CDR2 SQIVND (reference sequence). The CDR3 region is CASRVGEAPLHF. The CDR3 bases are TGTGCCAGTAGAGTGGGGGAGGCACCCCTCCACTTT.

This clone appeared a few times. This chain uses TRBV4-1 with TRBJ2-3; TRBD1 matches 8 bases. The CDR3 is made up of 16 amino acids. Germline loops: CDR1 MGHRA, CDR2 YSYEKL. Germline trimming cut 5 bases from V and 4 bases from J; bases unmatched to any gene: 11. Written as DNA, the CDR3 is TGCGCCAGCAGCTCAACGGCAGGGGGCTTAGCAGATACGCAGTATTTT. Residues: CASSSTAGGLADTQYF.

The chain combines TRBV5-1 with TRBJ1-6, with 7 bases identical to TRBD1. This CDR3 is 15 amino acids long. V shed 4 bases, J shed 6 bases, and the junction held 7 bases outside the gene matches. Per the germline V gene, CDR1 is SGHRS and CDR2 is YFSETQ. CDR3 DNA: TGCGCCAGCAGCAAGACAGGGCCCACTAATTCACCCCTCCACTTT. This codes for CASSKTGPTNSPLHF. Full variable domain (missing parts from reference TRBV5-1 and TRBJ1-6): KAGVTQTPRYLIKTRGQQVTLSCSPISGHRSVSWYQQTPGQGLQFLFEYFSETQRNKGNFPGRFSGRQFSNSRSEMNVSTLELGDSALYLCASSKTGPTNSPLHFGNGTRLTVT.

This clone was picked up a small number of times. J is TRBJ2-7 and V is TRBV27; D is perhaps TRBD2 (6 bases). The V gene's germline CDR1 is MNHEY and CDR2 SMNVEV (reference sequence). This CDR3 has 16 residues. The V end was cut by 2 bases, the J end by 0 bases, with 14 bases between. DNA of the CDR3: TGTGCCAGCAGTTTAGGGGCGGGGTCCATCTCCTACGAGCAGTACTTC. Protein sequence: CASSLGAGSISYEQYF.

Only a few counts were recorded for this clone. V and J are TRBV13 and TRBJ1-6; D is unclear. Trimming took off 0 bases at V and 6 bases at J, with 9 bases between the two ends. Germline values: CDR1 PRHDT, CDR2 FYEKMQ (reference sequence). This CDR3 comprises 15 residues. The CDR3 loop is CASSLGDGVNSPLHF. In DNA, the CDR3 is TGTGCCAGCAGCTTAGGCGATGGGGTTAATTCACCCCTCCACTTT.

The chain has TRBV30 and TRBJ1-1; possible D gene TRBD1, 6 bases. The CDR3 runs to 15 residues. V lost 0 bases and J lost 5, with 16 bases in between. Germline V gene data show CDR1 as GTSNPN and CDR2 as SVGIG (reference sequence). The CDR3 coding sequence is TGTGCCTGGAGTGTTGGGACACGGAAGGTTACTGAAGCTTTCTTT. Amino acid sequence: CAWSVGTRKVTEAFF. The full variable domain, in which reference TRBV30 and TRBJ1-1 provide the parts outside the CDR3, is SQTIHQWPATLVQPVGSPLSLECTVEGTSNPNLYWYRQAAGRGLQLLFYSVGIGQISSEVPQNLSASRPQDRQFILSSKKLLLSDSGFYLCAWSVGTRKVTEAFFGQGTRLTVV.

This chain uses TRBV2 with TRBJ2-1; D may be TRBD2 (5 bases). Germline CDR1 and CDR2: SNHLY and FYNNEI. This CDR3 comprises 15 residues. Trimming pared 3 bases from V and 5 bases from J, leaving 14 bases between. CDR3 sequence: CASSEDSAIDNEQFF. CDR3 in DNA: TGTGCCAGCAGTGAGGATAGCGCAATTGACAATGAGCAGTTCTTC.

This clone was counted only a few times. The J gene is TRBJ2-1, the V gene TRBV13, with unresolved D. The CDR3 is made up of 12 amino acids. The germline CDR1 and CDR2 sequences are PRHDT and FYEKMQ (reference sequence). V was shortened by 1 base and J by 8 bases, with 6 bases between the two germline ends. The CDR3 sequence is CASSLDGYEQFF. CDR3 DNA sequence: TGTGCCAGCAGCTTAGACGGGTATGAGCAGTTCTTC.

This clone was seen a few times. The gene calls are TRBV29-1 and TRBJ2-2; 9 bases line up with TRBD1. Trimming removed 4 bases from V and 0 bases from J; junction bases left unmatched: 3. The CDR3 has 15 amino acids. Germline V CDR1 and CDR2: SQVTM, ANQGSEA. CDR3 coding DNA: TGCAGCGTTGGCGGGACAGGGACGAACACCGGGGAGCTGTTTTTT. Protein sequence: CSVGGTGTNTGELFF.

V and J are TRBV9 and TRBJ2-1; the D gene is possibly TRBD2 (7 bases). V dropped 4 bases and J dropped 8 bases, with 13 bases sitting between them. CDR1 SGDLS and CDR2 YYNGEE come from the germline V gene. This CDR3 is built from 13 residues. CDR3 amino acids: CASSPPGGHEQFF. CDR3 DNA: TGTGCCAGCAGCCCTCCGGGGGGCCATGAGCAGTTCTTC.

This chain uses TRBV14 with TRBJ1-2; D gene unclear. The V end was cut by 5 bases, the J end by 2 bases, with 9 bases between. The germline gives CDR1 SGHDN, CDR2 FVKESK. The CDR3 is 13 amino acids. This CDR3 reads CASSAVENYGYTF. In nucleotides, the CDR3 is TGTGCCAGCAGCGCGGTGGAGAACTATGGCTACACCTTC.

This clone has only a few counts. The chain uses TRBV11-2 and TRBJ1-1, with 9 positions matching TRBD1. This CDR3 region has 16 residues. J gave up 2 bases and V 1 base, and 5 bases lay outside the gene matches. Germline loops: CDR1 SGHAT, CDR2 FQNNGV. The CDR3 DNA follows: TGTGCCAGCAGCTTAGGGACAGGGGACAGAAACACTGAAGCTTTCTTT. Amino acids: CASSLGTGDRNTEAFF.

This chain connects TRBV5-6 to TRBJ1-2; D may be TRBD1 (6 bases). The V end was cut by 0 bases, the J end by 7 bases, with 16 bases between. In germline, CDR1 is SGHDT, CDR2 YYEEEE. The CDR3 contains 15 residues. CDR3 sequence (DNA): TGTGCCAGCAGCTTGGAACAGGGAGTCTTCTCTGGCTACACCTTC. Amino acids: CASSLEQGVFSGYTF.

This clone came up a few times. The J gene is TRBJ2-2, the V gene TRBV4-3; 10 positions agree with TRBD1. The CDR3 is 16 residues long. From germline, CDR1 is LGHNA and CDR2 YSLEER. With 2 bases clipped from V and 3 bases from J, the junction kept 3 bases outside the gene matches. The CDR3 nucleotides read TGCGCCAGCAGCCAACGGGGGACAGGGGACACCGGGGAGCTGTTTTTT. It yields the protein CASSQRGTGDTGELFF.

The CDR3 region is CASSFQGYEQYF. The CDR3 DNA is TGTGCCAGCAGCTTTCAAGGGTACGAGCAGTACTTC. The chain couples TRBV5-6 to TRBJ2-7; D remains ambiguous. The CDR3 sequence is 12 residues long. The germline V and J ends were trimmed by 2 bases and 4 bases, with 7 bases remaining between them. Looked up from germline, CDR1 is SGHDT and CDR2 is YYEEEE.

This clone came up a few times. The CDR3 sequence: CASSALAMNTGELFF. The DNA for the CDR3 is TGTGCCAGTAGTGCCCTGGCTATGAACACCGGGGAGCTGTTTTTT. The genes are TRBV19 and TRBJ2-2; D call uncertain. Germline V CDR1 and CDR2: LNHDA, SQIVND (reference sequence). The CDR3 length is 15 residues. Between the trimmed V and J ends, which lost 5 bases and 1 base, there was a span of 11 bases.

V and J are TRBV11-2 and TRBJ2-7; no definite D call. The length of the CDR3 is 11 residues. Germline lookup yields CDR1 SGHAT and CDR2 FQNNGV. Trimming took off 5 bases at V and 7 bases at J, with 9 bases between the two ends. The CDR3 DNA sequence: TGTGCCAGCAGCCTCCCTATGGAGCAGTACTTC. Its translation: CASSLPMEQYF.

This chain connects TRBV27 to TRBJ2-7, with 7 bases that match TRBD1. V lost 6 bases and J lost 6; bases outside the gene matches: 11. This CDR3 contains 14 residues. Germline CDR1 reads MNHEY; CDR2 reads SMNVEV (reference sequence). The CDR3 sequence is CASSTLTGVGEQYF. Written as DNA, the CDR3 is TGTGCCAGCAGCACCCTCACAGGGGTTGGCGAGCAGTACTTC.

Only a few counts were recorded for this clone. The chain has TRBV15 and TRBJ2-7; no firm D call. The length of the CDR3 is 12 residues. Per germline, CDR1 LNHNV and CDR2 YYDKDF (reference sequence). V lost 5 bases and J lost 6, with 11 bases in between. The chain's CDR3 is CATSLNDLEQYF. The CDR3 region has the DNA TGTGCCACCAGCCTGAACGATCTCGAGCAGTACTTC.

This clone was observed a single time. The V gene is TRBV7-9, the J gene TRBJ2-5; possibly TRBD1 or TRBD2 for D (5 bases each). The CDR3 is 15 amino acids. The germline V and J ends were trimmed by 5 bases and 1 base, with 14 bases remaining between them. Germline lookup yields CDR1 SEHNR and CDR2 FQNEAQ (reference sequence). CDR3 in DNA: TGTGCCAGCAGCCCCCTCCAGGGAGCCCAAGAGACCCAGTACTTC. It specifies CASSPLQGAQETQYF.

The chain's CDR3 is CASSSETGREKLFF. CDR3 nucleotide sequence: TGTGCCAGCAGCTCAGAAACAGGGCGTGAAAAACTGTTTTTT. The genes are TRBV7-9 and TRBJ1-4, with TRBD1 as a possible D gene (6 bases). This CDR3 comprises 14 residues. From germline, CDR1 is SEHNR and CDR2 FQNEAQ (reference sequence). Trimming cost V 4 bases and J 7 bases, with 13 bases left between them.